This T cell receptor beta chain appears in the sequencing data of a study of blood T cell repertoires in COVID-19. Study-wide context: Whether acute or convalescent, the COVID-19 samples came from the United States, Italy and Spain. Nucleic acid was either cDNA or gDNA, and it came from T cells, B-cell-depleted T cells, or PBMCs.

In the source study's methods: The assay estimated nucleated cells by amplifying reference gene primers. This table comes from immunoSEQ multiplex PCR, and its TCRdb copy is limited to in-frame clones, with some not included. V and J calls and clone size follow that table, whereas D and trimming were derived from the DNA. The repertoire holds 110,000 to 150,000 clones, with about 90% as singletons. V dropped 0 bases and J dropped 5; count of bases not matched to a gene: 10. The CDR3 runs to 18 residues. The germline V gene encodes CDR1 MGHRA and CDR2 YSYEKL. The receptor comes from a woman aged 80 or over with acute or convalescent COVID-19. The specimen was peripheral blood. The chain employs TRBV4-1 and TRBJ1-1; TRBD1 agrees at 12 bases. CDR3 in amino acids: CASSQDTGTGGLWTEAFF. The CDR3 region has the DNA TGCGCCAGCAGCCAAGATACGGGGACAGGGGGCCTTTGGACTGAAGCTTTCTTT.